This T cell receptor beta chain was recovered during a study of shared clonotypes between healthy human individuals. The CDR3 sequence is 18 residues long. Germline trimming cut 4 bases from V and 4 bases from J; bases unmatched to any gene: 11. Germline V gene data show CDR1 as SGHRS and CDR2 as YFSETQ. Positive CCR7 selection of CD45RO-negative cells yielded the naive CD8 cells, and terminally differentiated effector memory CD45RA+ cells were excluded. The assay used deep level. Researchers divided each subset's genomic DNA evenly across several immunoSEQ plates. Generated by immunoSEQ multiplex PCR, the TCRdb table keeps only in-frame clones and is missing some. The table shows approximately 600,000 clones, with approximately 95% occurring only once.

This clonotype originated in a woman in her thirties in good health. The chain links TRBV5-1 to TRBJ1-4; TRBD1 agrees at 12 bases. Sequencing used naive CD8+ T cells sorted from blood. The DNA for the CDR3 is TGCGCCAGCAGCGAATTCGGGACAGGGGGCGCCGTTAATGAAAAACTGTTTTTT. Its translation is CASSEFGTGGAVNEKLFF. Using reference TRBV5-1 and TRBJ1-4 for the parts outside the CDR3, the full variable domain is KAGVTQTPRYLIKTRGQQVTLSCSPISGHRSVSWYQQTPGQGLQFLFEYFSETQRNKGNFPGRFSGRQFSNSRSEMNVSTLELGDSALYLCASSEFGTGGAVNEKLFFGSGTQLSVL.